This TCR beta chain was sequenced during a study of blood T cell repertoires in COVID-19. About the study: T cells, B-cell-depleted T cells, or PBMCs supplied cDNA or gDNA.

The germline V gene has CDR1 MDHEN and CDR2 SYDVKM. V dropped 4 bases and J dropped 2; count of bases not matched to a gene: 4. CDR3 length equals 15 residues. In the authors' methods: Estimated nucleated cell counts came from reference gene primer amplification. TCRdb's copy holds only in-frame clones and misses some; the assay was immunoSEQ multiplex PCR. V, J and clone size reflect that table, while D and trimming were determined from the DNA. The repertoire holds approximately 170,000 clones, with approximately 84% as singletons. Cohorts were determined from participant-reported clinical history. The study counted Cohort 3 donors as recovered given two negative PCRs, clearance, or symptom resolution.

The sample was PBMCs or T cells enriched from blood (not recorded which). The source is a woman aged 25 to 39 who had recovered from COVID-19. This chain uses TRBV28 with TRBJ1-5, with TRBD1 matching 8 bases. CDR3 nucleotides: TGTGCCAGCAGTTACCCGGACAGGGGCAATCAGCCCCAGCATTTT. Its translation: CASSYPDRGNQPQHF.